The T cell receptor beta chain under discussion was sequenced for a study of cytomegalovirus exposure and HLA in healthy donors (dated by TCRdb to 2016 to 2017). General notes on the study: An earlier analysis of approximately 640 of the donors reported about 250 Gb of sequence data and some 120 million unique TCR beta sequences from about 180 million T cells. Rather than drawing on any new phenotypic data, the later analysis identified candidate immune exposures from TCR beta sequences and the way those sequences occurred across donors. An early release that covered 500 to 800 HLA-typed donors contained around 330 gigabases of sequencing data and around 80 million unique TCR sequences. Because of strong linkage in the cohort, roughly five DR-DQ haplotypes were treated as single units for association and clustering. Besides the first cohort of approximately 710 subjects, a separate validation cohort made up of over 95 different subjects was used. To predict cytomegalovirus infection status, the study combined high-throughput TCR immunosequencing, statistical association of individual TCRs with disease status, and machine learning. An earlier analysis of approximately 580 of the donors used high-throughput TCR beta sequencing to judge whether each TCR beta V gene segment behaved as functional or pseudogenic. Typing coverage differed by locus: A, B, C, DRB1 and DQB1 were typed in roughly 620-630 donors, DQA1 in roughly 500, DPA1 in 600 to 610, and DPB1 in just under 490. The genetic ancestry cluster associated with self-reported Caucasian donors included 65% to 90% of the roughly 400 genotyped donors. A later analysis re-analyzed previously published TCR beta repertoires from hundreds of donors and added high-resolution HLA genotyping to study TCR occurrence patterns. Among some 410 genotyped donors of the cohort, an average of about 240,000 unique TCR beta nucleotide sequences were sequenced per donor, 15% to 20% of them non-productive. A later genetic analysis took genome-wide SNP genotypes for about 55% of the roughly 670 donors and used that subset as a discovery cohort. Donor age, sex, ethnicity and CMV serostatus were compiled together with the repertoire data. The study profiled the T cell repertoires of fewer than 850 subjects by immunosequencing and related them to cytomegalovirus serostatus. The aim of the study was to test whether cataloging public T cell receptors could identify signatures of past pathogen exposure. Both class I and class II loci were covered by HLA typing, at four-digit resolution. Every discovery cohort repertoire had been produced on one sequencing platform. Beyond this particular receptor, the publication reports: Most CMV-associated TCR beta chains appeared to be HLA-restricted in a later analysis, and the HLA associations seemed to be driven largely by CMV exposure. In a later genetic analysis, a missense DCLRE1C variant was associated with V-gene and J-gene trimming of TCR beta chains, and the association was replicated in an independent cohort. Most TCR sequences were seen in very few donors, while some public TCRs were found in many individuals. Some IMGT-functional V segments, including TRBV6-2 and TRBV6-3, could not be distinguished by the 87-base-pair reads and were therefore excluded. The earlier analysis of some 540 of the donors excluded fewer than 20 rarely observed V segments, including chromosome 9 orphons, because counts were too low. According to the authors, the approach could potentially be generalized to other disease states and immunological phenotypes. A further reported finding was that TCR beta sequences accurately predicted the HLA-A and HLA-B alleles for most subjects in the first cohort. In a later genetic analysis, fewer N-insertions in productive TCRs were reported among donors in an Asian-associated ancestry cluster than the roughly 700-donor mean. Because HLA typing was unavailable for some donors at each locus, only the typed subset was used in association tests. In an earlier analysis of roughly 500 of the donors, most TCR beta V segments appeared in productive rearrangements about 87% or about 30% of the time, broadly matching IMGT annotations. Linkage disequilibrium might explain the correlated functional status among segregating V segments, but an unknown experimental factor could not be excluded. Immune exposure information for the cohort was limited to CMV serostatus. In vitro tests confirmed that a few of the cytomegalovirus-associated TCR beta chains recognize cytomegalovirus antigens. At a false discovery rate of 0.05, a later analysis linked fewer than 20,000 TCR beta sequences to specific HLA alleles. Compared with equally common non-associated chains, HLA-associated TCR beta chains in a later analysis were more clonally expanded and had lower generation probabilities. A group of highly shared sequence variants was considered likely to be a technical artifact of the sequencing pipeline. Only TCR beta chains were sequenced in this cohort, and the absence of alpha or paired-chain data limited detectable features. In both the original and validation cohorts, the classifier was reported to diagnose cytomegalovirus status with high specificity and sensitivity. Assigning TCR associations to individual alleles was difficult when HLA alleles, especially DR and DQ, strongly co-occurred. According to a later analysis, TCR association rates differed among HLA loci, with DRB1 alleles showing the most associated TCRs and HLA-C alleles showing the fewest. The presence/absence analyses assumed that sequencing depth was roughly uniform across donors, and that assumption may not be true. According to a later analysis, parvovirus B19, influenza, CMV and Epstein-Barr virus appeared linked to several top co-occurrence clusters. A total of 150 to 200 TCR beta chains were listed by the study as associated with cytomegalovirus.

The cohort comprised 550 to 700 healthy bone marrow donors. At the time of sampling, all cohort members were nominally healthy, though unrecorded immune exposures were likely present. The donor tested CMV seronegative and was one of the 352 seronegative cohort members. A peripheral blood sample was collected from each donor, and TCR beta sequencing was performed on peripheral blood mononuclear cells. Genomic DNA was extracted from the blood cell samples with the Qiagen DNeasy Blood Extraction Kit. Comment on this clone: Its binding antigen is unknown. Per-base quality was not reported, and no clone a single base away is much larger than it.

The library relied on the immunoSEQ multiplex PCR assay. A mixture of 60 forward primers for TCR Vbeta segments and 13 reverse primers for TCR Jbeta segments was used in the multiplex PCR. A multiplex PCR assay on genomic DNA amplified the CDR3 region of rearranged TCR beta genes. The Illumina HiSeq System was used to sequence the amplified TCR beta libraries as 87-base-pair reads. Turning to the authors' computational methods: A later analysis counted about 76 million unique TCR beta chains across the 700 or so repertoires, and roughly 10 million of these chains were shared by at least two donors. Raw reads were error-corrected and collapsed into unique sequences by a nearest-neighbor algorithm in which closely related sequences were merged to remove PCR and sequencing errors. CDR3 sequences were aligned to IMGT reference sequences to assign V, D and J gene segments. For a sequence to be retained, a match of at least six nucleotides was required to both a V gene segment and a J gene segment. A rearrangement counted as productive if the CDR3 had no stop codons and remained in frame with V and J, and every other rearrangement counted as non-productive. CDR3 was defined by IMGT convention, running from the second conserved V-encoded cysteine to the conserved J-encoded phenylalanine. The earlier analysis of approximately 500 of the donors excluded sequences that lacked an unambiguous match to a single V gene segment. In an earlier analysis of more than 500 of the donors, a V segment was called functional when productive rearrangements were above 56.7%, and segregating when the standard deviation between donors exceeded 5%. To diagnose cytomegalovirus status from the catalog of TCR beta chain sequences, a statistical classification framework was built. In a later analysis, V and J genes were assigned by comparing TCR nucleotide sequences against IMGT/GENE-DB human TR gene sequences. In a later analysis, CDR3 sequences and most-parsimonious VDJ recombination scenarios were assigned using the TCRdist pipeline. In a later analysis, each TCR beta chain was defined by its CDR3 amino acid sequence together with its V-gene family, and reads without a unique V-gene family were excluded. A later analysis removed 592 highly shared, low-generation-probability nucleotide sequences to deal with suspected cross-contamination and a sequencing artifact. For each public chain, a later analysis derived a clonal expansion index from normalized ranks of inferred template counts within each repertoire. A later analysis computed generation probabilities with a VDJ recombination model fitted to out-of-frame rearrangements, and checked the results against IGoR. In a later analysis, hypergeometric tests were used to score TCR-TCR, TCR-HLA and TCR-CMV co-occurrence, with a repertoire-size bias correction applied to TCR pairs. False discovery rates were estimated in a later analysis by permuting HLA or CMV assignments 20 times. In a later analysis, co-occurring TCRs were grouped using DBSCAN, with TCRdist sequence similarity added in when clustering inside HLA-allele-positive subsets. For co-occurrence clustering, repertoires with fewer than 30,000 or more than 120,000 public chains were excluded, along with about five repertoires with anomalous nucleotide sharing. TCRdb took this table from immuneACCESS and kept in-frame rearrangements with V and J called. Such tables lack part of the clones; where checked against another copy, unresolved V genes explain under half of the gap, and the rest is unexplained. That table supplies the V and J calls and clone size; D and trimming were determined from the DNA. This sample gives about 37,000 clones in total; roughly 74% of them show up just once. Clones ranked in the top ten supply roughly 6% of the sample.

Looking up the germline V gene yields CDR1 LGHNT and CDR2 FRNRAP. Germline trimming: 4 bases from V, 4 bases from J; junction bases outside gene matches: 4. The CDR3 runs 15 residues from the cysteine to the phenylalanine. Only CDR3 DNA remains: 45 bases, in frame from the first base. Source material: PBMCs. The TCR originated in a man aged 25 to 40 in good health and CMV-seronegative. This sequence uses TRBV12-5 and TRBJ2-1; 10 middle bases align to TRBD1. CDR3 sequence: CASGSGQGQYNEQFF. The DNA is TGTGCTAGTGGTTCGGGACAGGGGCAGTACAATGAGCAGTTCTTC. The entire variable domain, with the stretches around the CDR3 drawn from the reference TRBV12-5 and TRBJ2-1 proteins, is DARVTQTPRHKVTEMGQEVTMRCQPILGHNTVFWYRQTMMQGLELLAYFRNRAPLDDSGMPKDRFSAEMPDATLATLKIQPSEPRDSAVYFCASGSGQGQYNEQFFGPGTRLTVL.